The TCR beta chain described here comes from a study of T-cell reconstitution after alpha-beta-depleted transplantation in children. Study-level results: Two months or so post-transplant, alpha-beta T cells reportedly derived from several hundred expanded graft clones. Once a year had passed after transplant, T-cell counts and diversity came mostly from newly produced T cells.

Trimming took 5 bases from V and 3 from J, leaving 15 bases between them. The CDR3 runs to 15 residues. The germline V gene encodes CDR1 MNHEY and CDR2 SVGEGT. As it was prepared, the TCRbeta library received unique molecular identifiers. TCRdb reprocessed the PCR reads via MiXCR and lists one record per CDR3 protein. The sample includes some 300,000 distinct CDR3 sequences, around 7.1% of them seen just once. On this clonotype itself: Its antigen is undetermined.

The sequence was collected from a female patient aged 2-10 years who had a stem cell transplant for Fanconi anemia, so the T cells may come from the graft donor. This chain joins TRBV6-2 or TRBV6-3 and TRBJ2-3, with no clear D. The starting material was peripheral blood, obtained 360 days after TCRalphabeta/CD19-depleted stem cell transplant. The CDR3 region is CASSRTIRATDTQYF. CDR3 bases: TGTGCCAGCAGTCGGACCATAAGGGCGACAGATACGCAGTATTTT.